This TCR beta chain appears in the sequencing data of a study of blood T cells in healthy people across ages (dated by TCRdb to about 2015). For the wider study: In model experiments, template switching captured about one uniquely barcoded TCR beta cDNA molecule for every two T cells. Age-related changes in TCR beta repertoire diversity were measured in the study by deep sequencing normalized with unique cDNA molecular identifiers. The donors were split into four age groups: young (average about 15 years), middle-aged (39), aged (over 55) and long-lived (roughly 88). Using the same blood draw, the study looked at two additional independent replicas of 1 million unique cDNA reads for two donors, one aged 18 to 30 and the other aged 80 or older.

The protocol used for the library was 5' RACE. For sequencing, an Illumina HiSeq 2500 was employed. The second PCR ran for about 7 to 11 cycles and used a J-beta primer mix along with a sample-barcoded 5' primer. A unique molecular identifier was introduced onto each TCR beta cDNA molecule by a template-switch 5' adaptor carrying 12 random nucleotides. Each sample yielded at least 3 million CDR3-containing paired-end reads. The Mint cDNA synthesis kit, primed by a TRBC-specific oligonucleotide, was used to synthesize first-strand cDNA from all RNA. Following uracil-DNA glycosylase treatment, all cDNA underwent a first 18-cycle PCR with the universal primers M1SS and BC2_uni_R. The authors processed their data as follows. For normalization, 1 million high-quality reads, each with a distinct molecular identifier, were randomly selected from each sample. Instead of being binned into consensus sequences, reads that shared molecular identifiers were thrown out. MiTCR, with a Q25 quality threshold and the strictest error-elimination algorithm, was used for CDR3 identification, clonotype clustering and error correction. A nonparametric unseen species model using Euler transformation provided a lower-bound estimate of total TCR beta diversity. TCRdb reworked the public reads: Q25 trimming with fastp, MiXCR clone assembly, productive beta chains retained. Rows are unified per CDR3 protein, each entry keeping the most common DNA and genes. These V and J calls rely on TCRdb rather than the paper's analysis. The sample table shows some 760,000 distinct CDR3 sequences, and approximately 25% are seen once. The ten top clones hold under 10% of the sample.

The germline V gene specifies SQVTM as CDR1 and ANQGSEA as CDR2. The CDR3 has 12 amino acids, counting the end cysteine and phenylalanine. The read is trimmed to its CDR3 DNA, 36 bases read in frame from base 1. Trimming removed 5 bases from V and 2 bases from J; the gene matches leave 2 bases unexplained. A note on this clonotype: Its recognized antigen is unknown. No much larger clone is present one base from it, and per-base qualities are unavailable.

Systemically healthy Caucasian individuals from Russia, some 36 in total and aged roughly 6 to 95 years, were included as donors. Ten milliliters of peripheral blood were drawn from each donor into EDTA-treated Vacutainer tubes. Ficoll-Paque density-gradient centrifugation was used to isolate PBMCs, with at least 6 million obtained per sample. Total RNA was extracted from PBMCs with Trizol reagent, with at least 5 micrograms obtained per sample. The percentages of naive CD45RAhigh/CD27high T cells were determined by flow cytometry on a PBMC aliquot from every donor. The investigation overall reported the following: Observed TCR beta diversity per million T cells fell roughly linearly with age, and a significant reduction was already apparent by age around 40. Because the CMV infection status of the donors was unknown, age-related changes in expanded clonotypes may potentially have been confounded. There was a strong correlation between observed TCR beta diversity and the percentage of naive T cells measured by flow cytometry. Compared with the aged group, the long-lived group had more naive CD4+ T cells, fewer expanded clones and increased TCR diversity, a pattern suggesting age selection. Since profiling was done on bulk unsorted PBMCs, naive and antigen-experienced compartments could not be conclusively compared. Estimates of total diversity from one million sequenced T cells were regarded as lower bounds and underestimates.

These same data were also listed under a study on T cells of mothers and their children. In that second paper, the authors write: The donors were nine systemically healthy Caucasian individuals, made up of three mothers and their six children. cDNA synthesis used all of the extracted RNA, with approximately 1.4 ug of RNA in each 15 ul reaction. In the second PCR, sample barcodes and 2-4 random nucleotides were introduced via the M1S primer. More than 8 million TCR beta CDR3 reads were obtained from each mother, and about 3 million reads were obtained from each child. Thymic selection shapes the output of TCR recombination in a similar way in related and unrelated pairs, and inherited differences have a minor effect. Normalized repertoire overlap in related mother-child pairs was always slightly higher than in unrelated mother-child pairs, but the difference was never significant. No persistent microchimeric T cell clones were detected, at a sensitivity of roughly 100 clones per million clonotypes. Deep NGS was used in the study to compare the TCR beta repertoires of mothers and children and to look for features that separate related mother-child pairs from unrelated individuals. On average, the children were around 11 +/- 4 years old, while the mothers were about 40 +/- 4 years old. After adapter ligation with NEBNext reagents, the libraries were sequenced on Illumina HiSeq 2000 with 100+100 nt paired-end reads. To prevent cross-contamination, the mother and child libraries were prepared one month apart and sequenced in separate runs. For each donor, between roughly 500,000 and 2,200,000 distinct TCR beta clonotypes were identified. Naive TCR beta clonotypes were estimated from low-frequency clonotypes matched to each donor's FACS-determined naive share, without sorting.

This TCR was recovered from a boy aged 10-17 years in good health. This chain joins TRBV29-1 to TRBJ1-2, with TRBD1 identical over 7 junction bases. Sequenced input: blood. The CDR3 region reads CSVSDRNYGYTF. The base sequence is TGCAGCGTTTCGGACAGGAACTATGGCTACACCTTC.